This T cell receptor beta chain comes out of a study of T cell responses to AZD1222 COVID-19 vaccine. Study outcomes and limitations: It was only after the peak T cell response that any repertoires were sampled. Rises in breadth and depth of Spike-specific TCRs came after two AZD1222 doses. Clonal diversity was possibly underestimated, and the donors were mostly white British, with more females.

Generated by immunoSEQ multiplex PCR, the TCRdb table keeps only in-frame clones and is missing some. The sample has some 130,000 clones, 90% seen once. Germline assignment: CDR1 SGHTA and CDR2 FQGNSA. V was clipped by 0 bases and J by 0 bases, with 6 bases between them. This CDR3 has 14 residues. In the case of this clone: Its antigen is currently unknown.

This specimen was peripheral blood, taken on day 0 of AZD1222 vaccination. The rearrangement links TRBV7-2 to TRBJ2-7; D is unclear. The source is an adult in good health. Here the CDR3 reads CASSLASASYEQYF. The CDR3 nucleotides are TGTGCCAGCAGCTTAGCCTCCGCCTCCTACGAGCAGTACTTC.